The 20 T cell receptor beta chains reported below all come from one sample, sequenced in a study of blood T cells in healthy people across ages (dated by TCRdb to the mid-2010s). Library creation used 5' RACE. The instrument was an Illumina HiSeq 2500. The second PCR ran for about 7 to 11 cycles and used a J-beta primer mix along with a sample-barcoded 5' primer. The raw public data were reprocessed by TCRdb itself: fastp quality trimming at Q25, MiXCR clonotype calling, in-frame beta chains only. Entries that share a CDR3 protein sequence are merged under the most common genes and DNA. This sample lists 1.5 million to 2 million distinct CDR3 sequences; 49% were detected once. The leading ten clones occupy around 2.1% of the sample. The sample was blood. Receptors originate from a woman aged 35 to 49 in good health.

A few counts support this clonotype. CDR3 nucleotide sequence: TGTGCCAGCAGCCAGGGCTCCTGGAAGGAGACCCAGTACTTC. Translating gives CASSQGSWKETQYF. J is TRBJ2-5 and V is TRBV3-1; no reliable D call. From germline, CDR1 is LGHDT and CDR2 YNNKEL (reference sequence). CDR3 length: 14 amino acids. V was trimmed by 3 bases and J by 5 bases, leaving 13 bases between them.

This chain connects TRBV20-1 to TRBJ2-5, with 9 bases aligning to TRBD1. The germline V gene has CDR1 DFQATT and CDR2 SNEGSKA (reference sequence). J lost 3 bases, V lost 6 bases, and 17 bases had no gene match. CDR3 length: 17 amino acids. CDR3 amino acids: CSALHSPGTGQEETQYF. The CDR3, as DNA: TGCAGTGCCCTACATTCTCCAGGGACAGGGCAGGAAGAGACCCAGTACTTC.

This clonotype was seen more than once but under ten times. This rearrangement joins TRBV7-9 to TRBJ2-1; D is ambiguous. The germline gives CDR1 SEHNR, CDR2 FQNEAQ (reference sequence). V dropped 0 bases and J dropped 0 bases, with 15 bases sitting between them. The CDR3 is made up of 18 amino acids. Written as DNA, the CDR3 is TGTGCCAGCAGCTTAGCCCTGAGCGCTATTAGCTCCTACAATGAGCAGTTCTTC. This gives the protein CASSLALSAISSYNEQFF.

CDR3 DNA: TGTGCCAGCAGCTTAGGGGGCCTAACTAGCACAGATACGCAGTATTTT. Its translation is CASSLGGLTSTDTQYF. The chain links TRBV7-8 to TRBJ2-3; a possible D gene is TRBD1 (5 bases). The CDR3 has 16 amino acids. Germline V gene sequence: CDR1 SGHVS, CDR2 FQNEAQ. Trimming removed 1 base from V and 0 bases from J, with 11 bases in between.

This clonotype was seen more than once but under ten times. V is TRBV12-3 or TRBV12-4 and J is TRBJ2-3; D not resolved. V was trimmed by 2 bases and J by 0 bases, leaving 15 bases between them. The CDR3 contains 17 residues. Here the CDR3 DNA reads TGTGCCAGCAGTTTAAATTCGGCGGCTTCTAGCACAGATACGCAGTATTTT. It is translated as CASSLNSAASSTDTQYF.

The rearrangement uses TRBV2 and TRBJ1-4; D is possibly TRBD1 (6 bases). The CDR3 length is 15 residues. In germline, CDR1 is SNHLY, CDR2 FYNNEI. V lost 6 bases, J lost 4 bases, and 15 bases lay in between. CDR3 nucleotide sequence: TGTGCCAGCAGACAACAGGGCGGCTTTAATGAAAAACTGTTTTTT. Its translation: CASRQQGGFNEKLFF.

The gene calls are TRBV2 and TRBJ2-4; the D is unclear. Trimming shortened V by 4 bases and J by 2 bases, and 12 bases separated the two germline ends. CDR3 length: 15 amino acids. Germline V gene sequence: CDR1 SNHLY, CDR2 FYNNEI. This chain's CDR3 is CASSANGTPKNIQYF. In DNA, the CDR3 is TGTGCCAGCAGTGCGAACGGAACCCCCAAAAACATTCAGTACTTC.

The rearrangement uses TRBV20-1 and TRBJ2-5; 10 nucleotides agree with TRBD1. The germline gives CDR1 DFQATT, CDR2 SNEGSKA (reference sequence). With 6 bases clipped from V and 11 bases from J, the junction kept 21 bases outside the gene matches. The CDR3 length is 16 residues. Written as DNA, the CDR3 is TGCAGTGCCGACGGGGTGCGGACAGGGGGTCAGGACACTCAGTACTTC. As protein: CSADGVRTGGQDTQYF.

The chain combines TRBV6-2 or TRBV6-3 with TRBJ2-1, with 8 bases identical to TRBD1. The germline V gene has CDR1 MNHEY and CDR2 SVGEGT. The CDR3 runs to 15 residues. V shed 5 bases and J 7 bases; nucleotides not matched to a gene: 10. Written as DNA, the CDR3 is TGTGCCAGCAGTACACCCAGGGGGCGGGTGAATGAGCAGTTCTTC. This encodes CASSTPRGRVNEQFF.

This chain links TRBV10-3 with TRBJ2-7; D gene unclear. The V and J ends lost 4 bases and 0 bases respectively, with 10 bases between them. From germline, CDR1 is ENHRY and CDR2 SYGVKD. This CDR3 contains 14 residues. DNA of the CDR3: TGTGCCATCAGTGCGACACTCGACTCCTACGAGCAGTACTTC. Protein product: CAISATLDSYEQYF.

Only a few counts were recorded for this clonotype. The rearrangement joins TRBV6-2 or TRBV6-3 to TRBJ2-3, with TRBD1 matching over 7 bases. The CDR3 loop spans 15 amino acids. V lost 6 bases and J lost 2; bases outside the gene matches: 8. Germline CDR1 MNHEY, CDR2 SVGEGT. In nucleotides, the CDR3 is TGTGCCAGCAGCTTCCAACAGGGGCCCACAGATACGCAGTATTTT. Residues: CASSFQQGPTDTQYF.

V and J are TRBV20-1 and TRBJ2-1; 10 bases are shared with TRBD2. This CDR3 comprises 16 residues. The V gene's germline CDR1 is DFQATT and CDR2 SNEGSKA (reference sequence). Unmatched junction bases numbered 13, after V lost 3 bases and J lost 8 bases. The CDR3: CSASSLAGAEIHEQFF. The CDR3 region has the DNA TGCAGTGCTAGTAGTCTAGCGGGGGCCGAAATCCATGAGCAGTTCTTC.

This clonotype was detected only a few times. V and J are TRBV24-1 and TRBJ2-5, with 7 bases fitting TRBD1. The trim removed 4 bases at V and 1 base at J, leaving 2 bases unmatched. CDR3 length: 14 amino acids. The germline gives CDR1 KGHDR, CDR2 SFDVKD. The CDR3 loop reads CATSDQGVQETQYF. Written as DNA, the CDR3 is TGTGCCACCAGTGACCAGGGGGTCCAAGAGACCCAGTACTTC.

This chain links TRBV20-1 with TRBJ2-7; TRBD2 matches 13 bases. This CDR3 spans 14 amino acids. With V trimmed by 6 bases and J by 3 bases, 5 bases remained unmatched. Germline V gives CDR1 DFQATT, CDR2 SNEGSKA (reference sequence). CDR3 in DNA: TGCAGTGCGCCGACTAGCGGGGGGAACTACGAGCAGTACTTC. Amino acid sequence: CSAPTSGGNYEQYF.

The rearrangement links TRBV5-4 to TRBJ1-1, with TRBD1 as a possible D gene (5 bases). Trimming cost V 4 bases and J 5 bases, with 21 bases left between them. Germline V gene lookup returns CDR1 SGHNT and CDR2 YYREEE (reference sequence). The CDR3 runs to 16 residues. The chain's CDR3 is CASSPKGTVRTTEAFF. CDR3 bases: TGTGCCAGCAGCCCCAAAGGGACGGTTAGAACAACTGAAGCTTTCTTT. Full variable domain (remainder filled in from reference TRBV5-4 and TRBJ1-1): ETGVTQSPTHLIKTRGQQVTLRCSSQSGHNTVSWYQQALGQGPQFIFQYYREEENGRGNFPPRFSGLQFPNYSSELNVNALELDDSALYLCASSPKGTVRTTEAFFGQGTRLTVV.

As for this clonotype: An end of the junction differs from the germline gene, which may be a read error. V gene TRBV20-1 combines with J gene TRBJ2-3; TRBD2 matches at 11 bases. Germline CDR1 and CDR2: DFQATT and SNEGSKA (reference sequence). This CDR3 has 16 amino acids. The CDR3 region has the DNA TGCAGTGCTAGCTTACTGCTAGCGGGGGGCACGGATACGCAGTATTTT. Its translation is CSASLLLAGGTDTQYF.

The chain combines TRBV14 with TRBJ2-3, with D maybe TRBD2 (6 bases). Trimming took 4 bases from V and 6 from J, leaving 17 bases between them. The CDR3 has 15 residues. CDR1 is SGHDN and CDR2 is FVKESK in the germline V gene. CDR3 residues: CASSRGGATQDTQYF. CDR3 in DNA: TGTGCCAGCAGCCGCGGCGGGGCAACTCAGGATACGCAGTATTTT.

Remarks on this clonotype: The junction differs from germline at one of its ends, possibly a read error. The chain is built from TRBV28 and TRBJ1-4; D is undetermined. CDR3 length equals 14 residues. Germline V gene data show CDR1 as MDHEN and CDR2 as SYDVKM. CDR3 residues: CASSSGPPNEKLFF. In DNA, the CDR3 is TGTGCCAGCAGTTCAGGACCGCCTAATGAAAAGCTGTTTTTT.

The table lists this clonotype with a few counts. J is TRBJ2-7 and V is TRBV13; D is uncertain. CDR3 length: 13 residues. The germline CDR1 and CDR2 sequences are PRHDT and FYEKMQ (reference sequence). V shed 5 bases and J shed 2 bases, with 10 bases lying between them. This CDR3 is CASSAGRTYEQYF. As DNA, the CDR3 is TGTGCCAGCAGCGCAGGACGGACCTACGAGCAGTACTTC. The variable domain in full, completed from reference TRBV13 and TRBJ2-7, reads AAGVIQSPRHLIKEKRETATLKCYPIPRHDTVYWYQQGPGQDPQFLISFYEKMQSDKGSIPDRFSAQQFSDYHSELNMSSLELGDSALYFCASSAGRTYEQYFGPGTRLTVT.

CDR3: CSARRDRGEVYGYTF. CDR3 DNA sequence: TGCAGTGCTAGACGAGACAGGGGTGAGGTCTATGGCTACACCTTC. The chain carries TRBV20-1 and TRBJ1-2, with 8 bases fitting TRBD1. After removal of 2 bases from V and 4 bases from J, the junction contained 9 bases not matched to a gene. The CDR3 is 15 residues long. Germline loops: CDR1 DFQATT, CDR2 SNEGSKA (reference sequence).